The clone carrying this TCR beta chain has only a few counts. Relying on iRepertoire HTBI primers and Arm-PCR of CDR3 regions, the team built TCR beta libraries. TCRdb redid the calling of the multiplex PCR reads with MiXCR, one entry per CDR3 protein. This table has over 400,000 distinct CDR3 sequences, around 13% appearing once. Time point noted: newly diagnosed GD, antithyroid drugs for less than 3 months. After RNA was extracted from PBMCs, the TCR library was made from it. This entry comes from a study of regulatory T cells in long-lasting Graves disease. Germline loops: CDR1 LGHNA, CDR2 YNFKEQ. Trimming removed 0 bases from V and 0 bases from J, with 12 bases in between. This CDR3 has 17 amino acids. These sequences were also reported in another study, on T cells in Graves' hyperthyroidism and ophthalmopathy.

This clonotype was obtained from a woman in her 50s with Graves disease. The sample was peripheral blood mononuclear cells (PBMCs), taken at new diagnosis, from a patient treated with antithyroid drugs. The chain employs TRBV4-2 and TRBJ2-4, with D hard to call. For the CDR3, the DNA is TGTGCCAGCAGCCAAGATCGGCAGGTCTTAGCCAAAAACATTCAGTACTTC. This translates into CASSQDRQVLAKNIQYF.